This T cell receptor beta chain was captured in a study of blood T cells in healthy people across ages. This CDR3 contains 16 residues. CDR1 is SGHDN, CDR2 FVKESK, per germline. The use of a sample-barcoded 5' primer and a J-beta primer mix characterized a second PCR of roughly 6 to 11 cycles. MiXCR was run by TCRdb on the 5' RACE reads, yielding one entry per CDR3 protein. Among fewer than 1,200,000 distinct CDR3 sequences listed, about 23% were seen once. The same sample was also studied in work on T cells of mothers and their children.

The receptor was derived from a girl aged 2 to 9 in good health. The material sequenced was blood. The rearrangement uses TRBV14 and TRBJ2-5; 9 nucleotides line up with TRBD2. The end of the DNA aligns better with TRBJ2-1, so the J call may be wrong. This chain's CDR3 is CASSFLAGMALGEQFF. The CDR3 DNA sequence: TGTGCCAGCAGCTTCCTAGCGGGAATGGCACTCGGGGAGCAGTTCTTC.